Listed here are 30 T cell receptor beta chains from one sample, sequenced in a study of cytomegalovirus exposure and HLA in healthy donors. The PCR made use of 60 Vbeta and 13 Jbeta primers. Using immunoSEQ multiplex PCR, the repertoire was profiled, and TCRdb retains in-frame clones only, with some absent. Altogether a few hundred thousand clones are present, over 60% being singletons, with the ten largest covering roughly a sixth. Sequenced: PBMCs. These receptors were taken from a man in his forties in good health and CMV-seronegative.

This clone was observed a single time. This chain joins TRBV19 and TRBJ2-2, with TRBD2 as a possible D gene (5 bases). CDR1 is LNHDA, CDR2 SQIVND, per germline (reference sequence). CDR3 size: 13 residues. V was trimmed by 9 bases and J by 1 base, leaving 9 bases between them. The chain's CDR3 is CASLDWNTGELFF. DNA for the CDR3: TGTGCCAGCTTGGACTGGAACACCGGGGAGCTGTTTTTT.

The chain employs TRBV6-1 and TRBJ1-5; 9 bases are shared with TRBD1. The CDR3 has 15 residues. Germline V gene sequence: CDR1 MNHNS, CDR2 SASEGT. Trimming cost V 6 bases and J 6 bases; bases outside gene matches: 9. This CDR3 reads CASRKTGGSFQPQHF. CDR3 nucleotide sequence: TGTGCCAGCAGGAAGACAGGGGGGAGTTTTCAGCCCCAGCATTTT.

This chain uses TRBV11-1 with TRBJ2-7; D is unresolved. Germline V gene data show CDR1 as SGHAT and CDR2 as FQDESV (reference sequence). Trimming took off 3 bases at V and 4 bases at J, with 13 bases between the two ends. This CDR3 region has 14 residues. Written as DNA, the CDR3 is TGTGCCAGCAGCTTTTCTCACTCCCTGTACGAGCAGTACTTC. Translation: CASSFSHSLYEQYF.

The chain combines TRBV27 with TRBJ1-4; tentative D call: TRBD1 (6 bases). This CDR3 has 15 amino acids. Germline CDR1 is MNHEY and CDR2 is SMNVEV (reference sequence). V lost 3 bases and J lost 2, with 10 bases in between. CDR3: CASSFTGTTNEKLFF. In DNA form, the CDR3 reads TGTGCCAGCAGTTTCACAGGGACGACTAATGAAAAACTGTTTTTT.

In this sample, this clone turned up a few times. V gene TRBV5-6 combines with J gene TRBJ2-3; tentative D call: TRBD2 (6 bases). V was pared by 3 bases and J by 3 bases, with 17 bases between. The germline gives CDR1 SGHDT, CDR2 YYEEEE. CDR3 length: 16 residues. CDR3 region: CASSSGEIRRTDTQYF. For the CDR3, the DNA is TGTGCCAGCAGCTCGGGAGAAATTAGAAGGACAGATACGCAGTATTTT.

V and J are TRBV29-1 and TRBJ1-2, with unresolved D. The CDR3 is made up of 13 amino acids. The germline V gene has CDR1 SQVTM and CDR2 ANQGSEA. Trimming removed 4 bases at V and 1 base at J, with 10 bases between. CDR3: CSVAYSLNYGYTF. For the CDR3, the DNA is TGCAGCGTTGCCTACAGCCTTAACTATGGCTACACCTTC.

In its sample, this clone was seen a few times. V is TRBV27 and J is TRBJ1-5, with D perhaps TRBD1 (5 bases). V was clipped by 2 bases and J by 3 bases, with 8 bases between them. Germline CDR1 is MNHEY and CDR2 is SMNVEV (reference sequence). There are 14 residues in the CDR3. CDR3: CASSLGRVNQPQHF. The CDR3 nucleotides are TGTGCCAGCAGTTTAGGCAGGGTCAATCAGCCCCAGCATTTT.

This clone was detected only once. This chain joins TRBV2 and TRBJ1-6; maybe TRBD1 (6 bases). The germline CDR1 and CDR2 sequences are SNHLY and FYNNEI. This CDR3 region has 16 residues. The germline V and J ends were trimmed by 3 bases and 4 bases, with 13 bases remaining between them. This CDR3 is CASSEDRELYNSPLHF. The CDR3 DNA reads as TGTGCCAGCAGTGAGGACAGAGAACTTTATAATTCACCCCTCCACTTT.

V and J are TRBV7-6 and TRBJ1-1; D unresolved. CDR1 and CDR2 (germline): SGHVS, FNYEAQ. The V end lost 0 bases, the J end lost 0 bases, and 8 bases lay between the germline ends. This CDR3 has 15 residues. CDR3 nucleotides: TGTGCCAGCAGCTTAGCGTCCTCTATGAACACTGAAGCTTTCTTT. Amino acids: CASSLASSMNTEAFF.

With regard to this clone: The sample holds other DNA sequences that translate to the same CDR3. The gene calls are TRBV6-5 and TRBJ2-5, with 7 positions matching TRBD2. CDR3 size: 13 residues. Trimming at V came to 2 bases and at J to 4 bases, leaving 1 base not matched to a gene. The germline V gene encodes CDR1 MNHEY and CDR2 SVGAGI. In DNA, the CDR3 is TGTGCCAGCAGTTACCCGGGGGGAGAGACCCAGTACTTC. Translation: CASSYPGGETQYF.

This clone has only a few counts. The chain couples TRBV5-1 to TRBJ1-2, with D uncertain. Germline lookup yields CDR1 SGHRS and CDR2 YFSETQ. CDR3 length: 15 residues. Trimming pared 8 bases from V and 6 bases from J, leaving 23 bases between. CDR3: CASQEGSRPSHGYTF. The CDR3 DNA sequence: TGCGCCAGTCAGGAGGGATCCCGTCCCTCGCATGGCTACACCTTC.

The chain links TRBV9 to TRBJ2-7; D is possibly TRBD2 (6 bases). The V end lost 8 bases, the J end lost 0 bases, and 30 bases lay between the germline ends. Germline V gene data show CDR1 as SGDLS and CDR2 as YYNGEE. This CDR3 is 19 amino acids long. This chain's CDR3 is CASCCAYGSAQTISYEQYF. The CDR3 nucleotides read TGTGCCAGTTGTTGTGCTTACGGGAGTGCACAAACGATCTCCTACGAGCAGTACTTC.

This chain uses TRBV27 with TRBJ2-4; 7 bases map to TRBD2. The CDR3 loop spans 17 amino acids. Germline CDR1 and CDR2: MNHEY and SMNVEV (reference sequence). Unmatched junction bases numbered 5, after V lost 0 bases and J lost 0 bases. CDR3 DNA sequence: TGTGCCAGCAGTTTATCCCGGACGGGGGGAGCCAAAAACATTCAGTACTTC. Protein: CASSLSRTGGAKNIQYF.

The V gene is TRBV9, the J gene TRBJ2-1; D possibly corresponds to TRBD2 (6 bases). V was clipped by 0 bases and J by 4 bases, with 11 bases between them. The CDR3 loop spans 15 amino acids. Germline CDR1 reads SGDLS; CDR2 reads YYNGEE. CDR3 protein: CASSVEAGTYNEQFF. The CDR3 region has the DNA TGTGCCAGCAGCGTAGAGGCGGGGACTTACAATGAGCAGTTCTTC.

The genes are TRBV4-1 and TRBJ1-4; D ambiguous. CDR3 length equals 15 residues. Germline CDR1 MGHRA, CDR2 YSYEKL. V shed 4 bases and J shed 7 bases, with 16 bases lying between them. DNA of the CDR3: TGCGCCAGCAGCCCCAATTTGCAGCAGGTTGAAAAACTGTTTTTT. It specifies CASSPNLQQVEKLFF.

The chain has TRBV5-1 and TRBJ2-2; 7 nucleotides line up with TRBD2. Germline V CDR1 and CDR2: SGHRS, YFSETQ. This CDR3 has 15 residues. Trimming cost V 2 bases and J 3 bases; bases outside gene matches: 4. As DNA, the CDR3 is TGCGCCAGCAGCTTAATGGGGGGGTACACCGGGGAGCTGTTTTTT. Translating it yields CASSLMGGYTGELFF.

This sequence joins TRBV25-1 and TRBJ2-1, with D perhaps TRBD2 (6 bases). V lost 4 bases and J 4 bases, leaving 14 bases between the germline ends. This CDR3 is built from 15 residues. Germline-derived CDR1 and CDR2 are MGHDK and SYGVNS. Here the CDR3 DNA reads TGTGCCAGCAGTGGGGCTAGCGCCCTTTACAATGAGCAGTTCTTC. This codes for CASSGASALYNEQFF. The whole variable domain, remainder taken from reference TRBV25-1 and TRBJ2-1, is EADIYQTPRYLVIGTGKKITLECSQTMGHDKMYWYQQDPGMELHLIHYSYGVNSTEKGDLSSESTVSRIRTEHFPLTLESARPSHTSQYLCASSGASALYNEQFFGPGTRLTVL.

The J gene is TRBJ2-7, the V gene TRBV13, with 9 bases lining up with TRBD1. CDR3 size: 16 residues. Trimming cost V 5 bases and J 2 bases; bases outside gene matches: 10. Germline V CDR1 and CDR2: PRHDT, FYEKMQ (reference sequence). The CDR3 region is CASSLWGTGKTYEQYF. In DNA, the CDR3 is TGTGCCAGCAGCCTATGGGGGACAGGGAAAACCTACGAGCAGTACTTC.

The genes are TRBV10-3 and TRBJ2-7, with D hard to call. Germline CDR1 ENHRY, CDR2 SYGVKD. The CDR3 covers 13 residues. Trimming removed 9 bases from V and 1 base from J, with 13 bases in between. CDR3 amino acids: CAIRQAVSYEQYF. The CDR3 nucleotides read TGTGCCATTCGACAAGCCGTTTCCTACGAGCAGTACTTC.

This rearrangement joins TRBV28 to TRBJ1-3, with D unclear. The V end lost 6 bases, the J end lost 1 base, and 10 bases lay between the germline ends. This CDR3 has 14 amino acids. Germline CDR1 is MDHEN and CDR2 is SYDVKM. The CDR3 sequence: CASSLAGSGNTIYF. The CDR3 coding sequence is TGTGCCAGCAGCTTAGCGGGGTCTGGAAACACCATATATTTT. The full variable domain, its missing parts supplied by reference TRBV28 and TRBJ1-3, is DVKVTQSSRYLVKRTGEKVFLECVQDMDHENMFWYRQDPGLGLRLIYFSYDVKMKEKGDIPEGYSVSREKKERFSLILESASTNQTSMYLCASSLAGSGNTIYFGEGSWLTVV.

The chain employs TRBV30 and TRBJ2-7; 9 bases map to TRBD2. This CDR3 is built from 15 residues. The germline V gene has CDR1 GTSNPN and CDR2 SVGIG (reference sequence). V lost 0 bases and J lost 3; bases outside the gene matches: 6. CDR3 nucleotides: TGTGCCTGGAGTGTTAGCGGGAGACCCCTCTACGAGCAGTACTTC. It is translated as CAWSVSGRPLYEQYF.

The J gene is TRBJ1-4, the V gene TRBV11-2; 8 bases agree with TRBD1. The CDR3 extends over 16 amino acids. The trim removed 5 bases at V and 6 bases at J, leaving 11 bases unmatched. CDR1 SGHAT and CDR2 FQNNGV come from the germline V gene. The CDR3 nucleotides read TGTGCCAGCAGCCGATACCTGACAGGGGAGCATGAAAAACTGTTTTTT. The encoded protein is CASSRYLTGEHEKLFF.

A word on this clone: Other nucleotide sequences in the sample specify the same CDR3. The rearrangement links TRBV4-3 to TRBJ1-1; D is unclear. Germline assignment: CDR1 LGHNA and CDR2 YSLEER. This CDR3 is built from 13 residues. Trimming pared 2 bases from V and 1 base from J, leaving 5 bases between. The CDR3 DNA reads TGCGCCAGCAGCCAAACCGGGAACACTGAAGCTTTCTTT. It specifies CASSQTGNTEAFF.

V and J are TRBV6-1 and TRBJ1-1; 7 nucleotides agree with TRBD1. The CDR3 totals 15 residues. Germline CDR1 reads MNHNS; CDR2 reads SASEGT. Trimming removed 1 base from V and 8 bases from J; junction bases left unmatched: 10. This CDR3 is CASSEGGQKNKEAFF. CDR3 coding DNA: TGTGCCAGCAGTGAAGGGGGACAGAAAAATAAAGAAGCTTTCTTT.

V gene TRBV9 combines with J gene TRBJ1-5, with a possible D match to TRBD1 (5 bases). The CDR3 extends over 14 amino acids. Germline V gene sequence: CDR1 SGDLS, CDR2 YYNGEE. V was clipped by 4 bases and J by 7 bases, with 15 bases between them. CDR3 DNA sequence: TGTGCCAGCAGCCCTACGGGGGGACGGCAGCCCCAGCATTTT. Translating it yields CASSPTGGRQPQHF.

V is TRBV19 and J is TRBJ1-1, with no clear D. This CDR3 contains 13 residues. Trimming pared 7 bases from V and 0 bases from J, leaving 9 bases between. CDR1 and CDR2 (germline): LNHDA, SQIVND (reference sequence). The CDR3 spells CASTHGVNTEAFF. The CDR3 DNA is TGTGCCAGTACCCACGGGGTGAACACTGAAGCTTTCTTT.

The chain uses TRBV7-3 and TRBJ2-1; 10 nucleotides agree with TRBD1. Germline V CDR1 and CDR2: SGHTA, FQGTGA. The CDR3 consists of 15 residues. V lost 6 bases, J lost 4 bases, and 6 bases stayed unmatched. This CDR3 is CASRSDRGLYNEQFF. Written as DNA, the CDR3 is TGTGCCAGCAGGTCCGACAGGGGGCTTTACAATGAGCAGTTCTTC. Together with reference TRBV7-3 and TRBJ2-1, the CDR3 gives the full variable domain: GAGVSQTPSNKVTEKGKYVELRCDPISGHTALYWYRQSLGQGPEFLIYFQGTGAADDSGLPNDRFFAVRPEGSVSTLKIQRTERGDSAVYLCASRSDRGLYNEQFFGPGTRLTVL.

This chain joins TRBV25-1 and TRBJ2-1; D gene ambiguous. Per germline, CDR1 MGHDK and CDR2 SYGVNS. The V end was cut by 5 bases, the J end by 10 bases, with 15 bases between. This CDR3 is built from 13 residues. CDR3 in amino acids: CASSTQRSFEQFF. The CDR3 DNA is TGTGCCAGCAGTACCCAGAGGAGCTTCGAGCAGTTCTTC.

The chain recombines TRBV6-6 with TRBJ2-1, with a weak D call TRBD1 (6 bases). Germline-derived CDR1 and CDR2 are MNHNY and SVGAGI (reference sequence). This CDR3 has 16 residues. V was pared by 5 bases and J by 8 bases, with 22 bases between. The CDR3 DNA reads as TGTGCCAGCAGTCCCCTTGACAGGACTTTTATCTATGAGCAGTTCTTC. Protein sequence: CASSPLDRTFIYEQFF.

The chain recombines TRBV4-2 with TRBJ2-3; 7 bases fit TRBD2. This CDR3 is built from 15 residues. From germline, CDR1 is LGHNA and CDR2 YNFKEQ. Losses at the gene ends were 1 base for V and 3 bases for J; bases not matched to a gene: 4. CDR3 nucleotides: TGTGCCAGCAGCCAAGGAAGGCGGGAGACAGATACGCAGTATTTT. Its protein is CASSQGRRETDTQYF.